The following is a T cell receptor beta chain sequence with its context. No antigen is known for it. The V segment lost 6 bases and the J segment 4 bases; nucleotides outside the gene matches: 7. The germline V gene has CDR1 SQVTM and CDR2 ANQGSEA. This CDR3 spans 13 amino acids. Presence of unique molecular identifiers characterized the TCR beta cDNA libraries. Out of about 0.9 to 10 million T cells, roughly 0.5 million cDNA molecules were generated. TCRdb itself ran the PCR reads through MiXCR, one entry per CDR3 protein. This sample carries around 700,000 distinct CDR3 sequences, approximately 60% of them seen once, and the ten largest clones take over 9%. This entry comes from a study of post-analysis software for immune sequencing data. Study as a whole: The disease courses spanned relapsing-remitting, secondary progressive and progressive-relapsing forms of multiple sclerosis.

Study results and caveats: Patients showed TRBV5-6, TRBV5-1 and TRBV20-1 among roughly five TRBV segments more frequent than in controls. Significantly decreased normalized Chao1 diversity was recorded for multiple sclerosis patients relative to controls. Samples sharing a preparation batch grouped tightly together when assessed by F measure.

This receptor was identified in a girl aged 2 to 10 with multiple sclerosis. Input material: blood. The chain couples TRBV29-1 to TRBJ2-3, with 7 bases matching TRBD2. The CDR3 DNA follows: TGCAGCGTGGGGAGCGGGACCCCAGATACGCAGTATTTT. Encoded protein: CSVGSGTPDTQYF.